These 13 T cell receptor beta chains share one sample of origin, sequenced in a study of T-cell memory formation after mild COVID-19. TCRdb reprocessed the 5' RACE reads via MiXCR and lists one record per CDR3 protein. In the table there are about 400,000 distinct CDR3 sequences, 20% to 30% of which are singletons. The source material was PBMCs or a T cell subset sorted from them (not recorded which). These receptors were collected from an adult woman who had mild COVID-19 (a few samples of this study predate the infection). Cell type and time point are not known.

This clonotype was counted a few times. The chain links TRBV30 to TRBJ2-7; the match to TRBD2 covers 13 bases. J was trimmed by 5 bases and V by 0 bases; bases with no gene match: 1. This CDR3 region has 14 residues. Germline V lookup: CDR1 GTSNPN, CDR2 SVGIG (reference sequence). The CDR3 nucleotides read TGTGCCTGGAGTGTAGGACTAGCGGGAGACGAGCAGTACTTC. Its translation is CAWSVGLAGDEQYF.

V usage is TRBV9 and J usage is TRBJ2-7; D remains ambiguous. V was shortened by 7 bases and J by 4 bases, with 12 bases between the two germline ends. CDR3 size: 12 residues. Germline-derived CDR1 and CDR2 are SGDLS and YYNGEE. CDR3 DNA sequence: TGTGCCAGCTCCCGTGTAGATTACGAGCAGTACTTC. Protein product: CASSRVDYEQYF.

The V call is TRBV12-3 or TRBV12-4, the J call TRBJ2-7; no clear D. The V end was cut by 4 bases, the J end by 0 bases, with 16 bases between. This CDR3 region has 16 residues. The CDR3 DNA follows: TGTGCCAGCAGTTCCTCGACTGATCCGAGCTCCTACGAGCAGTACTTC. Protein sequence: CASSSSTDPSSYEQYF.

In this sample, this clonotype turned up a few times. This rearrangement joins TRBV3-1 to TRBJ1-2, with D possibly matching TRBD1 (5 bases). CDR1 is LGHDT, CDR2 YNNKEL, per germline (reference sequence). This CDR3 spans 16 amino acids. Trimming removed 0 bases at V and 4 bases at J, with 15 bases between. This CDR3 reads CASSQERLRGPYGYTF. CDR3 nucleotide sequence: TGTGCCAGCAGCCAAGAGCGTCTTCGGGGCCCCTATGGCTACACCTTC.

This rearrangement joins TRBV30 to TRBJ2-7; D is tentatively TRBD1 or TRBD2 (5 bases each). CDR1 GTSNPN and CDR2 SVGIG come from the germline V gene (reference sequence). This CDR3 has 12 amino acids. Trimming pared 8 bases from V and 3 bases from J, leaving 14 bases between. The CDR3 loop is CAGRGDNYEQYF. The DNA of the CDR3 is TGTGCCGGACGGGGCGACAACTACGAGCAGTACTTC.

This clonotype was seen only a few times. The CDR3 nucleotides are TGTGCCAGCAGCTTAGTCCGGGGCACCGGGGAGCTGTTTTTT. This sequence encodes CASSLVRGTGELFF. The chain uses TRBV7-2 and TRBJ2-2; D is possibly TRBD2 (5 bases). The CDR3 is made up of 14 amino acids. Germline lookup yields CDR1 SGHTA and CDR2 FQGNSA. The V end lost 1 base, the J end lost 4 bases, and 7 bases lay between the germline ends.

This clonotype appeared a few times. The V and J genes are TRBV5-1 and TRBJ2-1; 9 bases fit TRBD2. Germline assignment: CDR1 SGHRS and CDR2 YFSETQ. J gave up 6 bases and V 4 bases, and 8 bases lay outside the gene matches. CDR3 length: 15 amino acids. The CDR3 region is CASSISGGASNEQFF. CDR3 coding DNA: TGCGCCAGCAGCATTAGCGGGGGCGCCTCCAATGAGCAGTTCTTC.

The rearrangement joins TRBV13 to TRBJ2-5; D is possibly TRBD2 (5 bases). Trimming removed 3 bases from V and 4 bases from J, with 15 bases in between. The germline V gene encodes CDR1 PRHDT and CDR2 FYEKMQ (reference sequence). The length of the CDR3 is 15 residues. The CDR3 DNA reads TGTGCCAGCAGCTTCGGGATTCAGGCCCCAGAGACCCAGTACTTC. Residues: CASSFGIQAPETQYF.

This clonotype was picked up a small number of times. V and J are TRBV4-1 and TRBJ1-5, with TRBD1 matching over 7 bases. CDR1 and CDR2 from the germline V gene are MGHRA and YSYEKL. With V trimmed by 0 bases and J by 6 bases, 8 bases remained unmatched. The CDR3 contains 16 residues. In nucleotides, the CDR3 is TGCGCCAGCAGCCAAGAAGGGGGCATGGCGGGTCAGCCCCAGCATTTT. Protein sequence: CASSQEGGMAGQPQHF.

This clonotype was found many times. The chain uses TRBV12-3 or TRBV12-4 and TRBJ2-3; D gene ambiguous. The CDR3 runs 15 residues. The germline V and J ends were trimmed by 7 bases and 2 bases, with 16 bases remaining between them. The DNA of the CDR3 is TGTGCCAGCAAGATCATAAACAGTCACACAGATACGCAGTATTTT. The encoded protein is CASKIINSHTDTQYF.

This clonotype was seen more than once but under ten times. The chain is built from TRBV3-1 and TRBJ2-2; 7 bases map to TRBD2. Germline trimming cut 6 bases from V and 4 bases from J; bases unmatched to any gene: 8. Looked up from germline, CDR1 is LGHDT and CDR2 is YNNKEL (reference sequence). The CDR3 is made up of 15 amino acids. CDR3 amino acids: CASRPQRGSTGELFF. The CDR3 DNA is TGTGCCAGCAGACCTCAGCGGGGAAGCACCGGGGAGCTGTTTTTT.

This clonotype showed up just a few times. The V and J genes are TRBV30 and TRBJ2-1; 11 nucleotides line up with TRBD1. From germline, CDR1 is GTSNPN and CDR2 SVGIG (reference sequence). The V and J ends lost 0 bases and 8 bases, in that order; junction bases with no gene match: 6. The CDR3 is 15 residues long. The CDR3 nucleotides are TGTGCCTGGAGTGTTGGGACAGGGGGATTTGATGAGCAGTTCTTC. Protein: CAWSVGTGGFDEQFF. Based on the CDR3 plus reference TRBV30 and TRBJ2-1, the full variable domain is SQTIHQWPATLVQPVGSPLSLECTVEGTSNPNLYWYRQAAGRGLQLLFYSVGIGQISSEVPQNLSASRPQDRQFILSSKKLLLSDSGFYLCAWSVGTGGFDEQFFGPGTRLTVL.

This chain joins TRBV3-1 and TRBJ1-6; a possible D gene is TRBD1 (5 bases). Germline V gives CDR1 LGHDT, CDR2 YNNKEL (reference sequence). The CDR3 is made up of 15 amino acids. Between the trimmed V and J ends, which lost 4 bases and 7 bases, there was a span of 14 bases. The CDR3 loop reads CASSLVRGRNSPLHF. As DNA, the CDR3 is TGTGCCAGCAGCCTTGTGAGGGGAAGGAATTCACCCCTCCACTTT.